Below are 22 T cell receptor beta chains sequenced from a single sample in a study of T cell repertoires in cytomegalovirus infection. In TCRdb, the reads were re-called with MiXCR into one record per CDR3 protein. The top ten clones hold around 12% of a sample with about 830,000 distinct CDR3 sequences, roughly 33% of them seen once. Their specific antigens are unknown. Sequencing used cultured CD8+ T cells from PBMCs, obtained from culture after CMV antigen stimulation. The origin of the receptors is a human donor in good health (CMV status not recorded). Some clones in this sample may be carry-over from other donors' samples.

This clonotype was observed at least ten times. This chain connects TRBV7-9 to TRBJ1-2; tentatively, D is TRBD1 (6 bases). The CDR3 runs 19 residues. The germline V and J ends were trimmed by 2 bases and 5 bases, with 27 bases remaining between them. Germline CDR1 and CDR2: SEHNR and FQNEAQ (reference sequence). CDR3 bases: TGTGCCAGCAGCTTATCCGACAGGTTCGCTGGCCTCGTACTATATGGCTACACCTTC. Translating gives CASSLSDRFAGLVLYGYTF.

The chain employs TRBV19 and TRBJ1-3, with D maybe TRBD1 (6 bases). Germline V CDR1 and CDR2: LNHDA, SQIVND (reference sequence). With 8 bases removed from V and 0 bases from J, the gap between germline ends came to 20 bases. This CDR3 has 17 residues. CDR3 DNA: TGTGCCAGTTCCCGGGACATCTTATTCGCCTCTGGAAACACCATATATTTT. This codes for CASSRDILFASGNTIYF.

The genes are TRBV7-9 and TRBJ2-5; the D call may be TRBD1 or TRBD2 (5 bases each). The CDR3 contains 15 residues. Germline CDR1 reads SEHNR; CDR2 reads FQNEAQ (reference sequence). V was pared by 8 bases and J by 1 base, with 17 bases between. The CDR3 sequence is CASLRGSEFQETQYF. The CDR3 nucleotides read TGTGCCAGCCTGAGGGGTAGCGAGTTCCAAGAGACCCAGTACTTC.

The chain couples TRBV10-3 to TRBJ1-4, with 7 nucleotides matching TRBD1. Germline V gives CDR1 ENHRY, CDR2 SYGVKD. The length of the CDR3 is 15 residues. The ends lost 3 bases at V and 4 bases at J; junction bases unmatched: 5. The CDR3 nucleotides read TGTGCCATCAGTGAACAGGGACAGTTTAATGAAAAACTGTTTTTT. Protein sequence: CAISEQGQFNEKLFF.

Only a few counts were recorded for this clonotype. The genes are TRBV20-1 and TRBJ2-7; weak D call: TRBD2 (6 bases). The ends were cut back, 3 bases at V and 3 bases at J, with 15 bases in the middle. The CDR3 has 14 amino acids. Germline-derived CDR1 and CDR2 are DFQATT and SNEGSKA (reference sequence). The DNA for the CDR3 is TGCAGTGCTAGCCTCCTCGGGAGAGTCTACGAGCAGTACGTC. Translation gives CSASLLGRVYEQYV.

This clonotype was seen only a few times. V and J are TRBV12-3 or TRBV12-4 and TRBJ2-3, with D perhaps matching TRBD2 (6 bases). CDR3 size: 12 residues. V shed 5 bases and J shed 8 bases, with 11 bases lying between them. CDR3 coding DNA: TGTGCCAGCAGTCCTGACGGGAGTACGCAGTATTTT. This gives the protein CASSPDGSTQYF.

A few counts support this clonotype. The chain has TRBV7-2 and TRBJ2-3; 7 nucleotides match TRBD2. The CDR3 is made up of 13 amino acids. Germline assignment: CDR1 SGHTA and CDR2 FQGNSA. V shed 5 bases and J 7 bases; nucleotides not matched to a gene: 6. Here the CDR3 DNA reads TGTGCCAGCAGCCCCGGGACTACCCATACGCAGTATTTT. Its protein product is CASSPGTTHTQYF. Full variable domain (missing parts from reference TRBV7-2 and TRBJ2-3): GAGVSQSPSNKVTEKGKDVELRCDPISGHTALYWYRQSLGQGLEFLIYFQGNSAPDKSGLPSDRFSAERTGGSVSTLTIQRTQQEDSAVYLCASSPGTTHTQYFGPGTRLTVL.

This clonotype was observed a few times. The chain recombines TRBV7-9 with TRBJ2-7; 9 positions match TRBD1. The ends lost 7 bases at V and 1 base at J; junction bases unmatched: 8. CDR3 length: 15 residues. CDR1 is SEHNR and CDR2 is FQNEAQ in the germline V gene (reference sequence). CDR3 nucleotides: TGTGCCAGCACCGCCGGGACAGGGCCATCCTACGAGCAGTACTTC. Translated, it gives CASTAGTGPSYEQYF.

The chain employs TRBV20-1 and TRBJ1-2; D unresolved. This CDR3 is 13 amino acids long. Trimming took off 4 bases at V and 3 bases at J, with 12 bases between the two ends. CDR1 is DFQATT, CDR2 SNEGSKA, per germline (reference sequence). CDR3 nucleotide sequence: TGCAGTGCTAATTTGCCTTTCGACTATGGCTACACCTTC. Its protein is CSANLPFDYGYTF.

This clonotype was detected a few times. V usage is TRBV29-1 and J usage is TRBJ2-3, with D possibly TRBD1 on 6 matching bases. V was shortened by 3 bases and J by 3 bases, with 7 bases between the two germline ends. The germline CDR1 and CDR2 sequences are SQVTM and ANQGSEA. The CDR3 has 12 residues. In DNA, the CDR3 is TGCAGCGTTGAGGACAGTACAGATACGCAGTATTTT. This encodes CSVEDSTDTQYF.

This clonotype has a count of ten or more. The rearrangement uses TRBV7-2 and TRBJ1-1; 8 bases are shared with TRBD1. The CDR3 spans 16 residues. After removal of 3 bases from V and 2 bases from J, the junction contained 8 bases not matched to a gene. Germline CDR1 SGHTA, CDR2 FQGNSA. The CDR3 is CASSFRDRPLNTEAFF. For the CDR3, the DNA is TGTGCCAGCAGCTTCCGGGACAGGCCACTAAACACTGAAGCTTTCTTT.

The genes are TRBV5-4 and TRBJ2-5, with D maybe TRBD1 (5 bases). V was cut by 3 bases and J by 1 base, with 7 bases left in between. Per germline, CDR1 SGHNT and CDR2 YYREEE (reference sequence). The CDR3 covers 13 residues. In nucleotides, the CDR3 is TGTGCCAGCAGCTACAGGATCCAAGAGACCCAGTACTTC. It encodes CASSYRIQETQYF.

The chain has TRBV19 and TRBJ2-7; 7 bases fit TRBD1. With V trimmed by 6 bases and J by 4 bases, 9 bases remained unmatched. The CDR3 has 14 residues. The germline V gene has CDR1 LNHDA and CDR2 SQIVND (reference sequence). CDR3 region: CASSPGTAWYEQYV. The CDR3, as DNA: TGTGCCAGTAGCCCGGGGACAGCTTGGTACGAGCAGTACGTC.

This clonotype was detected ten times or more. The chain couples TRBV12-3 or TRBV12-4 to TRBJ1-3, with 9 bases aligning to TRBD1. V dropped 5 bases and J dropped 3; count of bases not matched to a gene: 17. The CDR3 consists of 19 residues. The chain's CDR3 is CASSQRDRVLTSGGNTIYF. The CDR3 DNA sequence: TGTGCCAGCAGTCAGCGGGACAGGGTTCTCACTTCGGGTGGAAACACCATATATTTT.

This clonotype has at least ten counts. The V and J genes are TRBV7-9 and TRBJ2-3; D not resolved. Germline lookup yields CDR1 SEHNR and CDR2 FQNEAQ (reference sequence). The CDR3 is made up of 14 amino acids. Trimming cost V 7 bases and J 2 bases, with 13 bases left between them. Here the CDR3 DNA reads TGTGCCAGCAACCCCTGGACGGACACAGATACGCAGTATTTT. Amino acids: CASNPWTDTDTQYF.

The chain carries TRBV12-3 or TRBV12-4 and TRBJ2-3; the D gene could be TRBD1 or TRBD2 (6 bases each). The ends were cut back, 6 bases at V and 2 bases at J, with 27 bases in the middle. This CDR3 spans 19 amino acids. The CDR3 sequence is CASSPQTRTGDIFTDTQYF. The DNA for the CDR3 is TGTGCCAGCAGCCCGCAAACTCGGACGGGGGACATTTTCACAGATACGCAGTATTTT.

This clonotype was seen a few times. The chain couples TRBV9 to TRBJ1-1; unclear D gene. This CDR3 is built from 11 residues. V lost 4 bases to trimming and J lost 12 bases, with 13 bases between them. Germline CDR1 and CDR2: SGDLS and YYNGEE. CDR3 bases: TGTGCCAGCAGCCCGGGCCCGTGGTCTTTCTTT. It is translated as CASSPGPWSFF.

Of note for this clonotype: A read error may produce the germline difference seen at one junction end. V usage is TRBV4-2 and J usage is TRBJ2-3, with 11 bases lining up with TRBD1. The CDR3 runs to 16 residues. Germline-derived CDR1 and CDR2 are LGHNA and YNFKEQ. The chain's CDR3 is CASSPGQGAYTDMQYF. DNA for the CDR3: TGTGCCAGCAGCCCCGGACAGGGGGCCTACACAGATATGCAGTATTTT.

The V and J genes are TRBV12-3 or TRBV12-4 and TRBJ2-7; the D call may be TRBD1 or TRBD2 (5 bases each). Trimming stripped 6 bases from V and 4 bases from J, with 19 bases between. This CDR3 is 15 amino acids long. The DNA of the CDR3 is TGTGCCAGCAGCCGGGGCCTCGGACCAATTTACGAGCAGTACGTC. Its protein is CASSRGLGPIYEQYV.

This chain connects TRBV7-9 to TRBJ1-1; unclear D gene. The CDR3 runs to 12 residues. Trimming took off 7 bases at V and 5 bases at J, with 11 bases between the two ends. Germline V gene lookup returns CDR1 SEHNR and CDR2 FQNEAQ (reference sequence). CDR3 amino acids: CASNGDRTEAFF. The CDR3 nucleotides are TGTGCCAGCAATGGGGATAGGACTGAAGCTTTCTTT.

This clonotype was counted a few times. CDR3 DNA sequence: TGTGCCAGCAGTTACCCACTCGGCGGGGGGGCCGGCAATGAGCAGTTCTTC. Translated, it gives CASSYPLGGGAGNEQFF. This chain joins TRBV6-2 or TRBV6-3 and TRBJ2-1; 9 nucleotides match TRBD2. This CDR3 comprises 17 residues. Trimming cost V 2 bases and J 6 bases; bases outside gene matches: 11. Germline CDR1 is MNHEY and CDR2 is SVGEGT.

This clonotype was observed a few times. The chain recombines TRBV4-1 with TRBJ2-3; 8 nucleotides align to TRBD1. The CDR3 runs to 16 residues. V lost 2 bases and J lost 3; bases outside the gene matches: 7. Looked up from germline, CDR1 is MGHRA and CDR2 is YSYEKL. The DNA for the CDR3 is TGCGCCAGCAGCCAACGTGGACAGGGACGGACAGATACGCAGTATTTT. Protein sequence: CASSQRGQGRTDTQYF.